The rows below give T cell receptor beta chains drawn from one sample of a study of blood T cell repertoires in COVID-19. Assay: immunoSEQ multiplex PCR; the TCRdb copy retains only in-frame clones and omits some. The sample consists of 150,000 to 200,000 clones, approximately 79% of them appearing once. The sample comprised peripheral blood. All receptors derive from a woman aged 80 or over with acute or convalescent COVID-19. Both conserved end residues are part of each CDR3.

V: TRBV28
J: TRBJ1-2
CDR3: CASSLWGWGYTF

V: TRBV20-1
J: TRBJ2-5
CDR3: CSAARGETQYF

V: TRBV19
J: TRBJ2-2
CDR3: CASSMNLGLASSTGELFF

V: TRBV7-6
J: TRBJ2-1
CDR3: CASSPYRDRSNEQFF

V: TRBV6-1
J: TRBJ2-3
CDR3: CASSDPAQGGTDTQYF

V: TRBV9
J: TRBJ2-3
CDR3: CASSLAGTSTDTQYF

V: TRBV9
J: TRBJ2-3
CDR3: CASSATSGRVEDTQYF

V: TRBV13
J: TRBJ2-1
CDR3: CASSKRGTSENEQFF

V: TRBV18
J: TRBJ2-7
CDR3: CASSPGTGDVEQYF

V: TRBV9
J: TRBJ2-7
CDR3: CASSVGGDAFSEQYF

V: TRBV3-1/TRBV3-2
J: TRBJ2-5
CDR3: CASDKEGIQETQYF

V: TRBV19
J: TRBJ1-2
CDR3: CASRQAGGYGYTF

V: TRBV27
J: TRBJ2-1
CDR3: CASSRTSGSYNEQFF

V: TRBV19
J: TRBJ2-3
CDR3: CASTPGGHGTDTQYF

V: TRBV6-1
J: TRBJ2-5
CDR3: CASSEQPTGWETQYF